This is a list of T cell receptor beta chains from one sample in a study of blood T cell repertoires in COVID-19. Profiled with immunoSEQ multiplex PCR; TCRdb holds only in-frame clones, not every one. The data contain roughly 99,000 clones, 80% to 90% of them seen just once; the ten biggest clones take up 2.1%. The sequenced sample was peripheral blood. These receptors all stem from a man aged 45-65 years with COVID-19, enrolled during active disease. CDR3s include the opening cysteine and the closing phenylalanine or tryptophan. A D gene is named only where the DNA matches it firmly. Part of the rows lack a size; the others show once, few, many or a class for expanded clones.

D gene: TRBD1; V gene: TRBV10-1; J gene: TRBJ1-2; clone size: .; CDR3 DNA: TGCGCCAGCAGTGAGGGACAGGGGTATGGCTACACCTTC; CDR3 protein: CASSEGQGYGYTF
D gene: .; V gene: TRBV27; J gene: TRBJ2-1; clone size: .; CDR3 DNA: TGTGCCAGCAGCCTCTCCATGGGGGGAGCGGTCTACAATGAGCAGTTCTTC; CDR3 protein: CASSLSMGGAVYNEQFF
D gene: TRBD1; V gene: TRBV5-1; J gene: TRBJ2-7; clone size: .; CDR3 DNA: TGCGCCAGCAGCCGAGGACAGGCCTCCTACGAGCAGTACTTC; CDR3 protein: CASSRGQASYEQYF
D gene: .; V gene: TRBV3-1/TRBV3-2; J gene: TRBJ2-4; clone size: once; CDR3 DNA: TGTGCCAGCAGCCCCTCCACTATAGCCAAAAACATTCAGTACTTC; CDR3 protein: CASSPSTIAKNIQYF
D gene: .; V gene: TRBV4-3; J gene: TRBJ1-6; clone size: .; CDR3 DNA: TGCGCCAGCAGCCAAGACCGGGGAAGCTCCTATAATTCACCCCTCCACTTT; CDR3 protein: CASSQDRGSSYNSPLHF
D gene: TRBD1; V gene: TRBV19; J gene: TRBJ1-2; clone size: once; CDR3 DNA: TGTGCCAGTAGTATGCTTAGCGCAGGGGGCGACTATGGCTACACCTTC; CDR3 protein: CASSMLSAGGDYGYTF
D gene: .; V gene: TRBV5-1; J gene: TRBJ1-5; clone size: .; CDR3 DNA: TGCGCCAGCAGCTTGTCCGGGTTCGGCAATCAGCCCCAGCATTTT; CDR3 protein: CASSLSGFGNQPQHF
D gene: .; V gene: TRBV9; J gene: TRBJ1-6; clone size: .; CDR3 DNA: TGTGCCAGCAGCGTAAGACGGGATAATTCACCCCTCCACTTT; CDR3 protein: CASSVRRDNSPLHF
D gene: .; V gene: TRBV5-4; J gene: TRBJ2-2; clone size: .; CDR3 DNA: TGTGCCAGCAGCGTACAGGAATTACACACCGGGGAGCTGTTTTTT; CDR3 protein: CASSVQELHTGELFF
D gene: .; V gene: TRBV14; J gene: TRBJ1-6; clone size: .; CDR3 DNA: TGTGCCAGCAGCGAACGCGGAGGTTCACCCCTCCACTTT; CDR3 protein: CASSERGGSPLHF
D gene: TRBD2; V gene: TRBV4-3; J gene: TRBJ2-3; clone size: .; CDR3 DNA: TGCGCCAGCAGCCAAGATAAGCGGGGGAGAACAGATACGCAGTATTTT; CDR3 protein: CASSQDKRGRTDTQYF
D gene: .; V gene: TRBV30; J gene: TRBJ2-5; clone size: .; CDR3 DNA: TGTGCCTGGAGTGTACGGTTGGAGGGCACCAAGTACTTC; CDR3 protein: CAWSVRLEGTKYF
D gene: .; V gene: TRBV15; J gene: TRBJ2-7; clone size: .; CDR3 DNA: TGTGCCACCAGCAGAGATCAGACAGAGAGGGAGCAGTACTTC; CDR3 protein: CATSRDQTEREQYF
D gene: .; V gene: TRBV3-1/TRBV3-2; J gene: TRBJ2-7; clone size: .; CDR3 DNA: TGTGCCAGCAGCCGAACTCAACAGGGTCCCGCCTACGAGCAGTACTTC; CDR3 protein: CASSRTQQGPAYEQYF
D gene: TRBD1; V gene: TRBV6-5; J gene: TRBJ1-5; clone size: .; CDR3 DNA: TGTGCCAGCAGGGGACAGGGGGTGGGGAATCAGCCCCAGCATTTT; CDR3 protein: CASRGQGVGNQPQHF
D gene: TRBD1; V gene: TRBV6-2/TRBV6-3; J gene: TRBJ1-1; clone size: .; CDR3 DNA: TGTGCCAGCACCCCCAGCCGAAGCCAGACAGGGCGGGGGAACACTGAAGCTTTCTTT; CDR3 protein: CASTPSRSQTGRGNTEAFF
D gene: TRBD2; V gene: TRBV3-1/TRBV3-2; J gene: TRBJ2-5; clone size: .; CDR3 DNA: TGTGCCAGCAGCCAACGGGACTACTGGGGGACCCAGTACTTC; CDR3 protein: CASSQRDYWGTQYF
D gene: .; V gene: TRBV5-1; J gene: TRBJ1-2; clone size: once; CDR3 DNA: TGCGCCAGCAGCTTAACGGGACACACAAATTATGGCTACACCTTC; CDR3 protein: CASSLTGHTNYGYTF
D gene: .; V gene: TRBV4-1; J gene: TRBJ1-1; clone size: .; CDR3 DNA: TGCGCCAGCAGCCAAGATCCAGGGGACACTGAAGCTTTCTTT; CDR3 protein: CASSQDPGDTEAFF
D gene: .; V gene: TRBV2; J gene: TRBJ2-1; clone size: .; CDR3 DNA: TGTGCCAGCGGAACGGGGACTCGATACAATGAGCAGTTCTTC; CDR3 protein: CASGTGTRYNEQFF
D gene: TRBD1; V gene: TRBV6-5; J gene: TRBJ1-2; clone size: .; CDR3 DNA: TGTGCCAGCAGTCACGGACAGGGGATTTTTCACGGCTACACCTTC; CDR3 protein: CASSHGQGIFHGYTF
D gene: TRBD2; V gene: TRBV29-1; J gene: TRBJ2-7; clone size: .; CDR3 DNA: TGCAGCGTTGTCGGGCGGGGGGGCTCTTACGAGCAGTACTTC; CDR3 protein: CSVVGRGGSYEQYF
D gene: TRBD2; V gene: TRBV27; J gene: TRBJ2-2; clone size: once; CDR3 DNA: TGTGCCAGCAGGGGACTAGCGGGGGCGAACACCGGGGAGCTGTTTTTT; CDR3 protein: CASRGLAGANTGELFF
D gene: TRBD1; V gene: TRBV28; J gene: TRBJ1-3; clone size: .; CDR3 DNA: TGTGCCAGCACCTCCGGGACAGCAAATGGAAACACCATATATTTT; CDR3 protein: CASTSGTANGNTIYF
D gene: .; V gene: TRBV27; J gene: TRBJ1-2; clone size: .; CDR3 DNA: TGTGCCAGCAGTTTAATGGGAGGGGCTAACTATGGCTACACCTTC; CDR3 protein: CASSLMGGANYGYTF
D gene: .; V gene: TRBV4-2; J gene: TRBJ2-7; clone size: few; CDR3 DNA: TGTGCCAGCAGCCCGGACAATCCCTACGAGCAGTACTTC; CDR3 protein: CASSPDNPYEQYF
D gene: TRBD2; V gene: TRBV6-1; J gene: TRBJ2-1; clone size: few; CDR3 DNA: TGTGCCAGCAGTGAAGCAGCGGGGGGGTACAATGAGCAGTTCTTC; CDR3 protein: CASSEAAGGYNEQFF
D gene: TRBD1; V gene: TRBV19; J gene: TRBJ2-6; clone size: .; CDR3 DNA: TGTGCCAGTAGCGCCTGGGGACAGGGAACAGCTGGGGCCAACGTCCTGACTTTC; CDR3 protein: CASSAWGQGTAGANVLTF
D gene: TRBD2; V gene: TRBV5-1; J gene: TRBJ2-5; clone size: .; CDR3 DNA: TGCGCCAGCAGCGGTCGACTAGCGGGGGGGACTGAGACCCAGTACTTC; CDR3 protein: CASSGRLAGGTETQYF
D gene: TRBD1; V gene: TRBV10-3; J gene: TRBJ2-7; clone size: .; CDR3 DNA: TGTGCCATCAGTGGACAGGGGAGCTCCTACGAGCAGTACTTC; CDR3 protein: CAISGQGSSYEQYF
D gene: .; V gene: TRBV28; J gene: TRBJ1-6; clone size: .; CDR3 DNA: TGTGCCACCCTCTATGACTATAATTCACCCCTCCACTTT; CDR3 protein: CATLYDYNSPLHF
D gene: .; V gene: TRBV6-2/TRBV6-3; J gene: TRBJ1-1; clone size: .; CDR3 DNA: TGTGCCAGCAGTTCCAGGGTCACTGAAGCTTTCTTT; CDR3 protein: CASSSRVTEAFF
D gene: .; V gene: TRBV2; J gene: TRBJ2-2; clone size: .; CDR3 DNA: TGTGCCAGCAGTGAAGGTAGCAGGGGTACGACCACCGGGGAGCTGTTTTTT; CDR3 protein: CASSEGSRGTTTGELFF
D gene: .; V gene: TRBV28; J gene: TRBJ2-2; clone size: .; CDR3 DNA: TGTGCCAGCAGCCTTCAGAGGGCTTGGGACACCGGGGAGCTGTTTTTT; CDR3 protein: CASSLQRAWDTGELFF
D gene: .; V gene: TRBV4-2; J gene: TRBJ1-6; clone size: .; CDR3 DNA: TGTGCCAGCAGCCAAGACTGGGCAGGGGATTCACCCCTCCACTTT; CDR3 protein: CASSQDWAGDSPLHF